This T cell receptor (beta chain) was retrieved from a study of blood T cell repertoires in COVID-19. Study context: COVID-19 samples, acute and convalescent, were from the United States, Italy and Spain. Sources were T cells, B-cell-depleted T cells, or PBMCs; the material itself was cDNA or gDNA.

Per the original methods: How many nucleated cells were present was estimated from reference gene primer amplification. Using immunoSEQ multiplex PCR, the repertoire was profiled, and TCRdb retains in-frame clones only, with some absent. That table supplies the V and J calls and clone size; D and trimming were determined from the DNA. The sample holds some 380,000 clones; about 87% are singletons and the top ten take around 1.3%. There are a few counts of this clone. Participants were aged 18 to 89 years from some 24 US areas. The sequencing sample was made of PBMCs or T cells enriched from blood (not recorded which). This clonotype originated in a young man who had recovered from COVID-19.

The CDR3 loop reads CASSLGRVSYEQYF. The CDR3 bases are TGTGCCAGCAGCTTAGGGCGGGTCTCCTACGAGCAGTACTTC. The chain couples TRBV7-9 to TRBJ2-7, with D possibly TRBD2 on 5 matching bases. The CDR3 runs 14 residues. Trimming removed 1 base at V and 0 bases at J, with 7 bases between. CDR1 is SEHNR, CDR2 FQNEAQ, per germline (reference sequence).